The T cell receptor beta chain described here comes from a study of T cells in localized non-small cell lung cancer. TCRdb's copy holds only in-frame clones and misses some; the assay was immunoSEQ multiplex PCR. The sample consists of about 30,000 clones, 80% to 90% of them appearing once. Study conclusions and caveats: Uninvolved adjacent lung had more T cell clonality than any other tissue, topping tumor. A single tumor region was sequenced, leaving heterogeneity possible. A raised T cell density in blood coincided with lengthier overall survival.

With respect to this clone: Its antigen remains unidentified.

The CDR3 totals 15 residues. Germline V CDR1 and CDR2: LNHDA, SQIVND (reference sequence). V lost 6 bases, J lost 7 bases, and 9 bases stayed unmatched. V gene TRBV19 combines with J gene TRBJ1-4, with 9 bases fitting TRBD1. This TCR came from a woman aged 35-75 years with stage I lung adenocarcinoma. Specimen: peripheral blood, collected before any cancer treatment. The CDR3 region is CASSKDRGRSEKLFF. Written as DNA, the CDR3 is TGTGCCAGTAGCAAGGACAGGGGACGGAGTGAAAAACTGTTTTTT.